This TCR beta chain appears in the sequencing data of a study of shared clonotypes between healthy human individuals. CDR1 and CDR2 (germline): SGHRS, YFSETQ. V lost 0 bases and J 4 bases, leaving 10 bases between the germline ends. The CDR3 length is 14 residues. Repertoires were generated with immunoSEQ multiplex PCR, while TCRdb's copy carries only in-frame clones and drops some. The table has about a million clones, approximately 75% seen once; the top ten hold about 0.94%. This clone came up a few times. Source material: memory CD4+ T cells from PBMCs. The sample's subset: CD45RA-negative fraction. The chain couples TRBV5-1 to TRBJ1-2, with a weak D call TRBD1 (5 bases). The sequence derives from a man in his late teens or twenties in good health. Some clones in this sample may be carry-over from other donors' samples. The CDR3 coding sequence is TGCGCCAGCAGCTTGGATGGGGGAGGCTATGGCTACACCTTC. Translated, it gives CASSLDGGGYGYTF.